This T cell receptor (beta chain) was sequenced for a study of Ad26.COV2.S vaccination and SARS-CoV-2 variants. Germline V CDR1 and CDR2: SEHNR, FQNEAQ (reference sequence). Trimming cost V 5 bases and J 9 bases, with 16 bases left between them. This CDR3 region has 13 residues. This clone was recorded once. Documented treatment: approximately 18 received Ad26.COV2.S at low or high dose, single or two shots; 5 received placebo; per-sample allocation not given. Following the first vaccine or placebo injection, samples were taken on day 63. This table comes from immunoSEQ multiplex PCR, and its TCRdb copy is limited to in-frame clones, with some not included. The repertoire consists of over 400,000 clones, with roughly 90% occurring once and the leading ten covering more than 1.5%.

The genes are TRBV7-9 and TRBJ2-5; D may be TRBD2 (6 bases). The sequences come from peripheral blood, collected in a trial of Ad26.COV2.S vaccine versus placebo. This sequence originates from a person between 18 and 65 years old who received the Ad26.COV2.S COVID-19 vaccine or a placebo. The CDR3: CASSRGRESPQYF. CDR3 nucleotides: TGTGCCAGCAGCAGAGGACGGGAGAGTCCCCAGTACTTC. Full variable domain (missing parts from reference TRBV7-9 and TRBJ2-5): DTGVSQNPRHKITKRGQNVTFRCDPISEHNRLYWYRQTLGQGPEFLTYFQNEAQLEKSRLLSDRFSAERPKGSFSTLEIQRTEQGDSAMYLCASSRGRESPQYFGPGTRLLVL.